The clone carrying this T cell receptor beta chain was found once. The method was immunoSEQ multiplex PCR; TCRdb's version includes in-frame clones alone and lacks a portion of them. The data show approximately 200,000 clones, around 80% seen once. The sample originates from a study of blood T cell repertoires in COVID-19. The germline gives CDR1 SGHNT, CDR2 YYREEE (reference sequence). V shed 4 bases and J shed 0 bases, with 13 bases lying between them. The CDR3 totals 15 residues. The sample taken for sequencing was peripheral blood. The TCR originated in a woman older than 75 with acute or convalescent COVID-19. The chain joins TRBV5-4 to TRBJ1-2; no clear D gene. This chain's CDR3 is CASSPLAGPNYGYTF. In DNA, the CDR3 is TGTGCCAGCAGCCCGTTGGCAGGTCCTAACTATGGCTACACCTTC.